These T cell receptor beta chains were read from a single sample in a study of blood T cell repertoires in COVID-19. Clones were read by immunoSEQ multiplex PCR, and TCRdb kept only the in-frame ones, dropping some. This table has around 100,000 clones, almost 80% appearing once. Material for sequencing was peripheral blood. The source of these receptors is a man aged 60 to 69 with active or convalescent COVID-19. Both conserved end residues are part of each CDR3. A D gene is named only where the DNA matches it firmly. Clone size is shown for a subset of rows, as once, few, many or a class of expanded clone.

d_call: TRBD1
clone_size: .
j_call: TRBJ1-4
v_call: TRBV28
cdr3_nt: TGTGCCAGCAGGACAGGGGGGAATGAAAAACTGTTTTTT
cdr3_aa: CASRTGGNEKLFF

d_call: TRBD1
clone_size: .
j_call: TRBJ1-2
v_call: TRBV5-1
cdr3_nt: TGCGCCAGCAGCTGGGGGGACAGAAGCTATGGCTACACCTTC
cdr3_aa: CASSWGDRSYGYTF

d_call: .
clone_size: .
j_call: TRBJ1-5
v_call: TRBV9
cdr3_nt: TGTGCCAGCAGCGTAGAGGAGGGATATCAGCCCCAGCATTTT
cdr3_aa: CASSVEEGYQPQHF

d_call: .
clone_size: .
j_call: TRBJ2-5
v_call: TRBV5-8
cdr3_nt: TGTGCCAGCAGCAAACAGGACGGAGAGACCCAGTACTTC
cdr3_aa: CASSKQDGETQYF

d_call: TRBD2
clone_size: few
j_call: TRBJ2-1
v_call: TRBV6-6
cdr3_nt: TGTGCCAGCAGTTACGGGACTAGCCGGAATGAGCAGTTCTTC
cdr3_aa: CASSYGTSRNEQFF

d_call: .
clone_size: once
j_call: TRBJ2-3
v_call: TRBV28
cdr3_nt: TGTGCCAGCACCCCTCCCTGGCAGGGAAGCACAGATACGCAGTATTTT
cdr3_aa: CASTPPWQGSTDTQYF

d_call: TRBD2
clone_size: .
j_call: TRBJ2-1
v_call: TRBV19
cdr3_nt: TGTGCCACCAGCTCTTTAGCGGGAGCGTACAATGAGCAGTTCTTC
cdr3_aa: CATSSLAGAYNEQFF

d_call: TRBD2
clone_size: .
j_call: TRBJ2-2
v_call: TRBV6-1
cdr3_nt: TGTGCCAGCAGTGAAAGAGCGGGACTAGTTAACACCGGGGAGCTGTTTTTT
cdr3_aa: CASSERAGLVNTGELFF

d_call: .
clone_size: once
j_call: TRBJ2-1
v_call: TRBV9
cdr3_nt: TGTGCCAGCAGCGGGGGGGCGAAGGGAGGGTTAGGGAATGAGCAGTTCTTC
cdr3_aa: CASSGGAKGGLGNEQFF

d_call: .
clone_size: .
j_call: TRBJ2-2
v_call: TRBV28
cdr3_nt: TGTGCCAGCAGTCCCCACTGGGGGGAGCTGTTTTTT
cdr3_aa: CASSPHWGELFF

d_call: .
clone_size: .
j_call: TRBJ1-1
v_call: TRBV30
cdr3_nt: TGTGCCGGAGGGGTATGGGCTGAAGCTTTCTTT
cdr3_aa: CAGGVWAEAFF

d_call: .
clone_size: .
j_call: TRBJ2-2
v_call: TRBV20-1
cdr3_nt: TGCAGTGCTAGTAGGCGGGTCTCCGGGGAGCTGTTTTTT
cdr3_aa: CSASRRVSGELFF

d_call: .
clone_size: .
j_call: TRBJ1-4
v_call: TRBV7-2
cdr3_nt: TGTGCCAGCAGCTTAGTCGGGGGGGTGGATGAAAAACTGTTTTTT
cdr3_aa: CASSLVGGVDEKLFF

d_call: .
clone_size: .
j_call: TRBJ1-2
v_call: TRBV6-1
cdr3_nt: TGTGCCAGCAGTGAAGCGCCTAGGGGGGGTGGCTATGGCTACACCTTC
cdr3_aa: CASSEAPRGGGYGYTF

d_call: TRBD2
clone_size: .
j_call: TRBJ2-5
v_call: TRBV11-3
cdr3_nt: TGTGCCAGCAGCTCTCGGACTAGCGGGAGGAAAGAGACCCAGTACTTC
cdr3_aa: CASSSRTSGRKETQYF

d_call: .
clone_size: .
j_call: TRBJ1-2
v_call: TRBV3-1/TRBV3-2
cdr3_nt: TGTGCCAGCAGCCCAGGGAATGGCTACACCTTC
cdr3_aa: CASSPGNGYTF

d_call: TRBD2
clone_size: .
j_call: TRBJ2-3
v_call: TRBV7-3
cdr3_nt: TGTGCCAGCAGCGCTAGCGGCGACACAGATACGCAGTATTTT
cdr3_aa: CASSASGDTDTQYF

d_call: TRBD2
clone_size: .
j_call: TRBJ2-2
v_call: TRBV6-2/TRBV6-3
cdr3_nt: TGTGCCAGCAGTGCAAGACCGACTAGCGGGAGATTCGACACCGGGGAGCTGTTTTTT
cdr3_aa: CASSARPTSGRFDTGELFF

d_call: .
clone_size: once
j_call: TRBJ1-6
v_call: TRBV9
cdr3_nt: TGTGCCACCAGCGTAGAAGGGGGGGGGAGTTCACCCCTCCACTTT
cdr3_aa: CATSVEGGGSSPLHF

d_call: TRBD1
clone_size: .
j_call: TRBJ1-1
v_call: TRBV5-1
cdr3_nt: TGCGCCAGCAGCTTGGCCCCCACAGGGGGCGGCCAATATGAAGCTTTCTTT
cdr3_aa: CASSLAPTGGGQYEAFF

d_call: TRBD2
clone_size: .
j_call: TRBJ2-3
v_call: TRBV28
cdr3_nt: TGTGCCAGCAGTGGAGCGGGAGGGTTTACGCAGTATTTT
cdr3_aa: CASSGAGGFTQYF

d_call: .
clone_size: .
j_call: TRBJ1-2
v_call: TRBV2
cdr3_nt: TGTGCCAGCAGTGAGCAACAGGGAAGGGGCTACACCTTC
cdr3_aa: CASSEQQGRGYTF

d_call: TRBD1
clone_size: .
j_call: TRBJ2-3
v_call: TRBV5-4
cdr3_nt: TGTGCCAGCAGCTTGGTGGACAGGAGCACAGATACGCAGTATTTT
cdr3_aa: CASSLVDRSTDTQYF

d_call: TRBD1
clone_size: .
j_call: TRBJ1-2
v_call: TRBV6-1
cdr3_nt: TGTGCCAGCAGTGAAGGCACGGCCAGGGGGCGATACTATGGCTACACCTTC
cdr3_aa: CASSEGTARGRYYGYTF

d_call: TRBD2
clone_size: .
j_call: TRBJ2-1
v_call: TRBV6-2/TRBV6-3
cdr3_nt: TGTGCCAGCAGCCAGACTAGCTGGCATGAGCAGTTCTTC
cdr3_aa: CASSQTSWHEQFF

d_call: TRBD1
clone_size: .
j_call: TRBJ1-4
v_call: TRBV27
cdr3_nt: TGTGCCAGCAGTTTCTGGACAGGGGGCAATGAAAAACTGTTTTTT
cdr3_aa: CASSFWTGGNEKLFF

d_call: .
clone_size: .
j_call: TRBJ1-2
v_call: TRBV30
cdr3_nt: TGTGCCTGGAGTGGTTCCTGGGCCGGCTACACCTTC
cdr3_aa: CAWSGSWAGYTF

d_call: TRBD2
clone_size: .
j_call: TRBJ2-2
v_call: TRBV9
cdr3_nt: TGTGCCAGCAGCGAGGGGACTAGCGGGAGGGCGGAGCTGTTTTTT
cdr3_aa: CASSEGTSGRAELFF

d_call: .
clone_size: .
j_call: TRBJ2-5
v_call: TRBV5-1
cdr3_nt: TGCGCCAGCAGCTTGGTAGCGGAGAGAGAGACCCAGTACTTC
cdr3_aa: CASSLVAERETQYF

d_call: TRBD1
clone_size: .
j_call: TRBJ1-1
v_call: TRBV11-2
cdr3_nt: TGTGCCAGCAGTCGGCAACAGGGGCTGGGCACCACTGAAGCTTTCTTT
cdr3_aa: CASSRQQGLGTTEAFF

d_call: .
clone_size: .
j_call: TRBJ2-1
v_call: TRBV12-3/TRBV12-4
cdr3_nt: TGTGCCAGCAGCCGGGGGGCAGAGCAGTTCTTC
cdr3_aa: CASSRGAEQFF

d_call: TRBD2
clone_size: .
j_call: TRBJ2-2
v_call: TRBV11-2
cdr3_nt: TGTGCCAGCAGCTTCGGACTAGCGGGAGTAAACACCGGGGAGCTGTTTTTT
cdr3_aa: CASSFGLAGVNTGELFF

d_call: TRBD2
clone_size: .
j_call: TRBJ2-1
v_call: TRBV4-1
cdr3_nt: TGCGCCAGCAGCCCGGCGGAGCGGGAGTCGGATGAGCAGTTCTTC
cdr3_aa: CASSPAERESDEQFF

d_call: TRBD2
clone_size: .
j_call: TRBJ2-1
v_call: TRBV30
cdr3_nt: TGTGCTCTGTCCTCCAACTTAGCGGGCAATGAGCAGTTCTTC
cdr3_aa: CALSSNLAGNEQFF

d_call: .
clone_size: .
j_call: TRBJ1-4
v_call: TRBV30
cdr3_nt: TGTGCCTGGAGCCAGGGAGGGCCTAATGAAAAACTGTTTTTT
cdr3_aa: CAWSQGGPNEKLFF

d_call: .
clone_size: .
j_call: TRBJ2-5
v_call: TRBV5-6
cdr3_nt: TGTGCCAGCAGCTTGGCCGTGAGGCCCGGGGAGACCCAGTACTTC
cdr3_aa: CASSLAVRPGETQYF

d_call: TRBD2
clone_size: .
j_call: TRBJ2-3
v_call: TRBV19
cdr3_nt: TGTGCCAGCTCGGGACTAGCGGGAGGCGAAACCACAGATACGCAGTATTTT
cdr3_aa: CASSGLAGGETTDTQYF

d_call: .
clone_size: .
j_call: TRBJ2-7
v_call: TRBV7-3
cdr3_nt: TGTGCCAGCAGCCCCACCCCCGCGACTAGTGTCGAGCAGTACTTC
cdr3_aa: CASSPTPATSVEQYF

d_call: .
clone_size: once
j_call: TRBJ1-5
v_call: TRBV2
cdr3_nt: TGTGCCAGCAGTGAACGTCAGAATAGCAATCAGCCCCAGCATTTT
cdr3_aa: CASSERQNSNQPQHF

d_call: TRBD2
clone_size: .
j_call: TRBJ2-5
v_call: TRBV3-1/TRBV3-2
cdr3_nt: TGTGCCAGCAGCCGTTCCGGGACTAGCGGCCAAGAGACCCAGTACTTC
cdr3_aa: CASSRSGTSGQETQYF

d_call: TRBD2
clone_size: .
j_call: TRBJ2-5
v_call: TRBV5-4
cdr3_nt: TGTGCCAGCAGACGGGACTACCCCCAAGAGACCCAGTACTTC
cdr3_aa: CASRRDYPQETQYF

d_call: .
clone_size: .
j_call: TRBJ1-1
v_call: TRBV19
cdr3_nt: TGTGCCAGTAGTATCCCCCCCAGTGAAGCTTTCTTT
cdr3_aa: CASSIPPSEAFF

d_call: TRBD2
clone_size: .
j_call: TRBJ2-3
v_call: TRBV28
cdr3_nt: TGTGCCAGCAGTTTAGGCGGGAGCAGAAGCACAGATACGCAGTATTTT
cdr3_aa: CASSLGGSRSTDTQYF

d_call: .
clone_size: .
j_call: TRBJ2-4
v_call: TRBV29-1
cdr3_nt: TGCAGCGTTGAGGTGGAGGGAAACATTCAGTACTTC
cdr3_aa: CSVEVEGNIQYF

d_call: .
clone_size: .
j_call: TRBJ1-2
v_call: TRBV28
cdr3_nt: TGTGCCAGCAGTTTAATCCAGACAACCCAGAACTATGGCTACACCTTC
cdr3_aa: CASSLIQTTQNYGYTF

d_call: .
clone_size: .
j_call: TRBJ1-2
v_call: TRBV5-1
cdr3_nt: TGCGCCAGCAGCTTGGTGGGGGCCGACTATGGCTACACCTTC
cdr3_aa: CASSLVGADYGYTF

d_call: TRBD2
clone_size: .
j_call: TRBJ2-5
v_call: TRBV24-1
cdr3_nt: TGTGCCACCAGTGAACTGGGAGGGGTGGAAGAGACCCAGTACTTC
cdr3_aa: CATSELGGVEETQYF

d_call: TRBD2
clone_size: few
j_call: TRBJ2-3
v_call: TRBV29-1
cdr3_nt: TGCAGCGTTGATCCTAGCGGGAGGGCCACAGATACGCAGTATTTT
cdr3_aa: CSVDPSGRATDTQYF

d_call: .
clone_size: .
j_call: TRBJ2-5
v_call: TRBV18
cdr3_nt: TGTGCCAGCTCAGAAACGCGGATAGAGATCCAGTACTTC
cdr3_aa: CASSETRIEIQYF

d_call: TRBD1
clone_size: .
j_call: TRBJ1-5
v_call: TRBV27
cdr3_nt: TGTGCCAGCAGTTTGATCGGGACAGACGTGGAGCATTTT
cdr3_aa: CASSLIGTDVEHF

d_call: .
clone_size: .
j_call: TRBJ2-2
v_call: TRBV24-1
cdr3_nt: TGTGCCACCAGTGATCAGCTACGACAGACCGGGGAGCTGTTTTTT
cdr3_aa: CATSDQLRQTGELFF

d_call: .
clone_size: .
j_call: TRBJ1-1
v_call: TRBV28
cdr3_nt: TGTGCCAGCAGTTGGGGGGGATCGGACACTGAAGCTTTCTTT
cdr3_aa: CASSWGGSDTEAFF